The next 12 T cell receptor beta chains were all read from a single sample in a study of T cell clones after liver transplantation. Data came from immunoSEQ multiplex PCR; TCRdb stores just in-frame clones and leaves some out. The sample has roughly 40,000 clones, 86% seen once; the top ten hold roughly 2.5%. The sample was CD4+ T cells from blood, taken 24 months after liver transplant. The receptor set was obtained from a human patient who received a liver transplant. Part of the T cell pool may stem from the graft donor.

The chain couples TRBV28 to TRBJ2-1, with TRBD2 as a possible D gene (6 bases). Germline values: CDR1 MDHEN, CDR2 SYDVKM. V was trimmed by 4 bases and J by 7 bases, leaving 20 bases between them. The CDR3 spans 16 residues. CDR3 in DNA: TGTGCCAGCAGTTCCCACGGGGTAGCGGATTGGAATGAGCAGTTCTTC. Translation: CASSSHGVADWNEQFF.

The chain employs TRBV5-1 and TRBJ2-1; the D is unclear. V was trimmed by 3 bases and J by 4 bases, leaving 8 bases between them. CDR1 and CDR2 from the germline V gene are SGHRS and YFSETQ. The length of the CDR3 is 13 residues. The CDR3 spells CASSSTDYNEQFF. The DNA of the CDR3 is TGCGCCAGCAGCTCCACAGATTACAATGAGCAGTTCTTC.

This clone was seen only once. The chain has TRBV2 and TRBJ2-2, with D possibly being TRBD2 (7 bases). The CDR3 has 16 residues. V lost 8 bases and J 5 bases, leaving 21 bases between the germline ends. CDR1 and CDR2 (germline): SNHLY, FYNNEI. The CDR3 DNA sequence: TGTGCCAGCTCGAAAGGACGGGGAGGGGGGACCGGGGAGCTGTTTTTT. The encoded protein is CASSKGRGGGTGELFF.

The V call is TRBV9, the J call TRBJ1-3; 7 bases line up with TRBD1. Germline assignment: CDR1 SGDLS and CDR2 YYNGEE. V was pared by 4 bases and J by 0 bases, with 4 bases of the junction left unmatched. This CDR3 is 15 amino acids long. DNA for the CDR3: TGTGCCAGCAGCCCACGGACAGGCTCTGGAAACACCATATATTTT. It translates to CASSPRTGSGNTIYF.

This clone was seen once. The V and J genes are TRBV5-1 and TRBJ2-1; no clear D gene. Germline V gene sequence: CDR1 SGHRS, CDR2 YFSETQ. V was pared by 0 bases and J by 2 bases, with 6 bases between. This CDR3 is 14 amino acids long. The CDR3 nucleotides read TGCGCCAGCAGCTTGGCTGAGACCTACAATGAGCAGTTCTTC. It codes for CASSLAETYNEQFF.

The chain has TRBV4-1 and TRBJ2-7, with D tentatively TRBD2 (5 bases). The V gene's germline CDR1 is MGHRA and CDR2 YSYEKL. Trimming pared 2 bases from V and 2 bases from J, leaving 13 bases between. The CDR3 spans 15 residues. CDR3 nucleotides: TGCGCCAGCAGCCAACAGGACGTCGGGACCTACGAGCAGTACTTC. Residues: CASSQQDVGTYEQYF.

The CDR3 here is CASSPGGHSSYEQYF. For the CDR3, the DNA is TGTGCCAGCAGTCCCGGGGGGCACTCCTCCTACGAGCAGTACTTC. The chain combines TRBV9 with TRBJ2-7, with D perhaps matching TRBD2 (7 bases). The CDR3 length is 15 residues. The germline CDR1 and CDR2 sequences are SGDLS and YYNGEE. Trimming took off 5 bases at V and 0 bases at J, with 15 bases between the two ends. Based on the CDR3 plus reference TRBV9 and TRBJ2-7, the full variable domain is DSGVTQTPKHLITATGQRVTLRCSPRSGDLSVYWYQQSLDQGLQFLIQYYNGEERAKGNILERFSAQQFPDLHSELNLSSLELGDSALYFCASSPGGHSSYEQYFGPGTRLTVT.

This chain's CDR3 is CASSLLGRNEQFF. The CDR3 DNA sequence: TGTGCCAGCAGTTTATTAGGTAGAAATGAGCAGTTCTTC. V is TRBV28 and J is TRBJ2-1, with no clear D. Germline V gene lookup returns CDR1 MDHEN and CDR2 SYDVKM. Trimming removed 1 base at V and 7 bases at J, with 8 bases between. The CDR3 has 13 amino acids. Full variable domain (missing parts from reference TRBV28 and TRBJ2-1): DVKVTQSSRYLVKRTGEKVFLECVQDMDHENMFWYRQDPGLGLRLIYFSYDVKMKEKGDIPEGYSVSREKKERFSLILESASTNQTSMYLCASSLLGRNEQFFGPGTRLTVL.

The chain joins TRBV6-1 to TRBJ2-4, with 9 positions matching TRBD2. Looked up from germline, CDR1 is MNHNS and CDR2 is SASEGT. V lost 2 bases and J lost 1; bases outside the gene matches: 3. The CDR3 is 16 residues long. CDR3 amino acids: CASSERAGGAKNIQYF. In nucleotides, the CDR3 is TGTGCCAGCAGTGAAAGAGCGGGAGGTGCCAAAAACATTCAGTACTTC.

The genes are TRBV19 and TRBJ2-3; the match to TRBD1 covers 9 bases. Looked up from germline, CDR1 is LNHDA and CDR2 is SQIVND (reference sequence). Trimming at V came to 5 bases and at J to 8 bases, leaving 8 bases not matched to a gene. This CDR3 has 14 amino acids. The CDR3 nucleotides are TGTGCCAGTAGTGGTACAGGGGGCGTCGCTACGCAGTATTTT. It translates to CASSGTGGVATQYF.

The CDR3: CASSIGGTSPLEGEQFF. DNA for the CDR3: TGTGCCAGTAGTATAGGGGGGACTAGCCCCCTGGAGGGTGAGCAGTTCTTC. This chain joins TRBV19 and TRBJ2-1; 9 bases align to TRBD2. Germline V gene sequence: CDR1 LNHDA, CDR2 SQIVND (reference sequence). The V segment lost 1 base and the J segment 9 bases; nucleotides outside the gene matches: 13. This CDR3 region has 17 residues.

This sequence joins TRBV5-1 and TRBJ2-7; TRBD2 aligns across 9 bases. V lost 4 bases and J lost 7; bases outside the gene matches: 15. Germline V lookup: CDR1 SGHRS, CDR2 YFSETQ. CDR3 size: 16 residues. The CDR3 region has the DNA TGCGCCAGCAGCCCCGGGGGACTTAGCGGGAGCGGGGAGCAGTACTTC. Translated: CASSPGGLSGSGEQYF. Supplemented by reference TRBV5-1 and TRBJ2-7, the full variable domain reads KAGVTQTPRYLIKTRGQQVTLSCSPISGHRSVSWYQQTPGQGLQFLFEYFSETQRNKGNFPGRFSGRQFSNSRSEMNVSTLELGDSALYLCASSPGGLSGSGEQYFGPGTRLTVT.